The 21 T cell receptor beta chains given below trace back to one sample, sequenced in a study of blood T cell repertoires in COVID-19. The protocol was immunoSEQ multiplex PCR, while the TCRdb copy is restricted to in-frame clones and leaves out a portion. The sample consists of about 110,000 clones, under 85% of them appearing once. Sequencing was carried out using peripheral blood. All receptors derive from a woman aged 60-75 years with acute or convalescent COVID-19.

The chain uses TRBV2 and TRBJ2-2, with TRBD2 identical over 12 bases. V lost 6 bases, J lost 7 bases, and 6 bases stayed unmatched. This CDR3 contains 15 residues. In germline, CDR1 is SNHLY, CDR2 FYNNEI. CDR3 protein: CASRRLAGAGGELFF. The CDR3 DNA follows: TGTGCCAGCAGGAGACTAGCGGGAGCGGGCGGGGAGCTGTTTTTT.

The chain combines TRBV6-5 with TRBJ2-7, with TRBD1 identical over 8 bases. CDR3 length: 14 residues. V lost 7 bases to trimming and J lost 4 bases; unmatched junction nucleotides: 9. Germline V CDR1 and CDR2: MNHEY, SVGAGI. CDR3 nucleotide sequence: TGTGCCAGCACGTCGGACAGGGTGCCTTACGAGCAGTACTTC. Translating gives CASTSDRVPYEQYF.

CDR3 sequence reads: CASSLNPAGVYNEQFF. DNA for the CDR3: TGTGCCAGCAGCTTAAACCCAGCGGGAGTCTACAATGAGCAGTTCTTC. V is TRBV7-3 and J is TRBJ2-1; 8 nucleotides align to TRBD2. After removal of 1 base from V and 3 bases from J, the junction contained 5 bases not matched to a gene. The CDR3 has 16 amino acids. Germline assignment: CDR1 SGHTA and CDR2 FQGTGA.

The V gene is TRBV3-1 (or the pseudogene TRBV3-2), the J gene TRBJ2-3; D possibly corresponds to TRBD2 (6 bases). Per the germline V gene, CDR1 is LGHDT and CDR2 is YNNKEL (reference sequence). Trimming pared 8 bases from V and 0 bases from J, leaving 12 bases between. The CDR3 length is 14 residues. CDR3 in amino acids: CASAPSGSTDTQYF. The DNA for the CDR3 is TGTGCCAGCGCCCCAAGCGGGAGCACAGATACGCAGTATTTT.

This chain joins TRBV5-6 and TRBJ1-2; D is ambiguous. The germline gives CDR1 SGHDT, CDR2 YYEEEE. CDR3 size: 12 residues. Trimming stripped 4 bases from V and 7 bases from J, with 11 bases between. Here the CDR3 reads CASSPGTFGYTF. DNA for the CDR3: TGTGCCAGCAGCCCGGGAACCTTTGGCTACACCTTC.

V usage is TRBV18 and J usage is TRBJ1-5; no clear D gene. The CDR3 runs 14 residues. V gave up 3 bases and J gave up 0 bases, with 6 bases separating them. In germline, CDR1 is KGHSH, CDR2 LQKENI. CDR3: CASSPLRSNQPQHF. CDR3 in DNA: TGTGCCAGCTCACCTTTGCGTAGCAATCAGCCCCAGCATTTT. The whole variable domain, remainder taken from reference TRBV18 and TRBJ1-5, is NAGVMQNPRHLVRRRGQEARLRCSPMKGHSHVYWYRQLPEEGLKFMVYLQKENIIDESGMPKERFSAEFPKEGPSILRIQQVVRGDSAAYFCASSPLRSNQPQHFGDGTRLSIL.

This chain links TRBV6-5 with TRBJ1-5; no reliable D call. Trimming cost V 5 bases and J 3 bases, with 11 bases left between them. The CDR3 runs to 14 residues. Germline V gene lookup returns CDR1 MNHEY and CDR2 SVGAGI. CDR3 sequence (DNA): TGTGCCAGCAGTCGCATCGACACCAATCAGCCCCAGCATTTT. Its translation: CASSRIDTNQPQHF.

CDR3 amino acids: CASSFTGTSNTEAFF. The CDR3 DNA follows: TGTGCCAGCAGTTTCACCGGGACATCGAACACTGAAGCTTTCTTT. The genes are TRBV6-5 and TRBJ1-1; tentatively, D is TRBD1 (6 bases). CDR3 length: 15 amino acids. Trimming took off 4 bases at V and 1 base at J, with 13 bases between the two ends. Germline V CDR1 and CDR2: MNHEY, SVGAGI.

The chain links TRBV14 to TRBJ2-7, with TRBD1 identical over 11 bases. Losses at the gene ends were 3 bases for V and 3 bases for J; bases not matched to a gene: 7. The CDR3 length is 16 residues. CDR1 SGHDN and CDR2 FVKESK come from the germline V gene. Here the CDR3 reads CASSQTGTGGIYEQYF. The CDR3 nucleotides are TGTGCCAGCAGCCAGACAGGGACAGGGGGTATCTACGAGCAGTACTTC.

In regard to this clone: A junction boundary mismatches the germline segment, possibly from a read error. The V and J genes are TRBV4-1 and TRBJ2-7; 8 bases are shared with TRBD1. Looked up from germline, CDR1 is MGHRA and CDR2 is YSYEKL. The length of the CDR3 is 15 residues. The CDR3 loop reads CASSQGRTGIYEQYF. Here the CDR3 DNA reads TGCGCCAGCAGTCAAGGTAGGACAGGGATCTACGAGCAGTACTTC.

CDR3 sequence: CASSQHGSNQPQHF. In DNA form, the CDR3 reads TGTGCCAGCAGCCAACACGGTAGCAATCAGCCCCAGCATTTT. The rearrangement joins TRBV3-1 (or the pseudogene TRBV3-2) to TRBJ1-5; D gene uncertain. V shed 2 bases and J shed 0 bases, with 5 bases lying between them. CDR1 LGHDT and CDR2 YNNKEL come from the germline V gene (reference sequence). The CDR3 consists of 14 residues.

The V call is TRBV29-1, the J call TRBJ2-7; D perhaps matches TRBD1 (5 bases). V was clipped by 6 bases and J by 3 bases, with 12 bases between them. Germline loops: CDR1 SQVTM, CDR2 ANQGSEA. CDR3 size: 12 residues. The CDR3 loop is CSVSQGNYEQYF. DNA of the CDR3: TGCAGCGTCAGCCAGGGAAACTACGAGCAGTACTTC.

The chain has TRBV5-1 and TRBJ2-1; 7 bases map to TRBD2. CDR1 is SGHRS, CDR2 YFSETQ, per germline. This CDR3 comprises 16 residues. The J segment lost 11 bases and the V segment lost 0 bases, leaving 14 bases of the junction unmatched. The CDR3 region is CASSLVAGETRGKQFF. Here the CDR3 DNA reads TGCGCCAGCAGCTTGGTGGCGGGAGAGACCCGCGGGAAGCAGTTCTTC.

The chain recombines TRBV5-6 with TRBJ1-6, with D possibly TRBD1 on 5 matching bases. The V gene's germline CDR1 is SGHDT and CDR2 YYEEEE. Trimming shortened V by 1 base and J by 6 bases, and 8 bases separated the two germline ends. The CDR3 extends over 14 amino acids. The CDR3 DNA follows: TGTGCCAGCAGCTTGTCGCAGGGTAATTCACCCCTCCACTTT. Protein sequence: CASSLSQGNSPLHF.

The rearrangement uses TRBV6-5 and TRBJ1-2; 8 bases agree with TRBD1. Trimming removed 0 bases from V and 8 bases from J; junction bases left unmatched: 5. Germline assignment: CDR1 MNHEY and CDR2 SVGAGI. The CDR3 is made up of 14 amino acids. This CDR3 is CASSYSATGEGYTF. DNA for the CDR3: TGTGCCAGCAGTTACTCGGCGACAGGGGAAGGCTACACCTTC.

The V gene is TRBV25-1, the J gene TRBJ2-7, with 10 bases matching TRBD2. CDR1 MGHDK and CDR2 SYGVNS come from the germline V gene. The trim removed 7 bases at V and 3 bases at J, leaving 6 bases unmatched. The CDR3 contains 14 residues. CDR3 in DNA: TGTGCCAGCACGGTAGCGGGGGGCAGCTACGAGCAGTACTTC. It is translated as CASTVAGGSYEQYF.

V and J are TRBV7-7 and TRBJ2-1; a weak D match, TRBD2 (6 bases). The germline V and J ends were trimmed by 1 base and 6 bases, with 13 bases remaining between them. In germline, CDR1 is SSHAT, CDR2 FNYEAQ (reference sequence). The CDR3 is 15 amino acids. Here the CDR3 DNA reads TGTGCCAGCAGCTTAGATCGGCAGGGAGGCAATGAGCAGTTCTTC. Its protein product is CASSLDRQGGNEQFF.

The chain employs TRBV14 and TRBJ2-1; 10 positions agree with TRBD1. Germline CDR1 reads SGHDN; CDR2 reads FVKESK. The CDR3 is 16 residues long. Losses at the gene ends were 1 base for V and 8 bases for J; bases not matched to a gene: 8. The CDR3 bases are TGTGCCAGCAGCCAAGGAAGTTGGGACAGGGGCGATGAGCAGTTCTTC. Its translation is CASSQGSWDRGDEQFF.

V gene TRBV5-1 combines with J gene TRBJ1-1, with a tentative D call TRBD1 (5 bases). Germline V gene sequence: CDR1 SGHRS, CDR2 YFSETQ. The V end was cut by 3 bases, the J end by 0 bases, with 15 bases between. The CDR3 covers 16 residues. CDR3 DNA sequence: TGCGCCAGCAGCTATGCCCTGGGGCACCTGAACACTGAAGCTTTCTTT. Its protein is CASSYALGHLNTEAFF. Full variable domain (missing parts from reference TRBV5-1 and TRBJ1-1): KAGVTQTPRYLIKTRGQQVTLSCSPISGHRSVSWYQQTPGQGLQFLFEYFSETQRNKGNFPGRFSGRQFSNSRSEMNVSTLELGDSALYLCASSYALGHLNTEAFFGQGTRLTVV.

The V and J genes are TRBV27 and TRBJ2-3; the D gene is possibly TRBD1 (5 bases). The CDR3 length is 18 residues. V shed 3 bases and J shed 2 bases, with 21 bases lying between them. Germline V gene lookup returns CDR1 MNHEY and CDR2 SMNVEV (reference sequence). The CDR3 DNA reads as TGTGCCAGCAGTTTGGGGTACTGGGGCAGGGCCCACACAGATACGCAGTATTTT. It codes for CASSLGYWGRAHTDTQYF.

The rearrangement links TRBV18 to TRBJ2-7, with 8 bases matching TRBD1. The CDR3 consists of 14 residues. J gave up 1 base and V 3 bases, and 2 bases lay outside the gene matches. Germline loops: CDR1 KGHSH, CDR2 LQKENI. CDR3 amino acids: CASSPRDRSYEQYF. DNA for the CDR3: TGTGCCAGCTCACCGCGGGACAGGTCCTACGAGCAGTACTTC. Together with reference TRBV18 and TRBJ2-7, the CDR3 gives the full variable domain: NAGVMQNPRHLVRRRGQEARLRCSPMKGHSHVYWYRQLPEEGLKFMVYLQKENIIDESGMPKERFSAEFPKEGPSILRIQQVVRGDSAAYFCASSPRDRSYEQYFGPGTRLTVT.